Listed below are T cell receptor beta chains from one sample, sequenced in a study of molecular identifiers for immune sequencing clone quantification. TCRdb ran MiXCR on the PCR reads and lists one entry per CDR3 protein. The sample holds more than 550,000 distinct CDR3 sequences, around 25% seen once. Sequenced material: naive CD8+ T cells from blood, with Jurkat cell RNA spiked in. The origin of the receptors is a human donor in good health. Some libraries in this study had Jurkat cell RNA spiked in. The CDR3 runs from the conserved cysteine through the conserved F or W. The D gene is left open where the match is weak. Some rows mark clone size as missing; the rest say once, few, many or name a class of expanded clone.

>TRBJ2-1|TRBV6-2/TRBV6-3|few|TRBD2
TGTGCCAGCAGTCTAGCGGGAGCCGACTACAATGAGCAGTTCTTC
CASSLAGADYNEQFF
>TRBJ2-7|TRBV27|-|-
TGTGCCAGCAGTTCACTCCCGGGCGCCGGTCCAGGGGTTACCTACGAGCAGTACTTC
CASSSLPGAGPGVTYEQYF
>TRBJ2-1|TRBV5-4|many|-
TGTGCCAGCAGCCCCATCGAAGGTACTGAGCAGTTCTTC
CASSPIEGTEQFF
>TRBJ1-1|TRBV4-3|many|-
TGCGCCAGCAGCGTCGGGGACAACACTGAAGCTTTCTTT
CASSVGDNTEAFF
>TRBJ2-1|TRBV12-3/TRBV12-4|-|TRBD2
TGTGCCAGCAGTCCCCGAGCGGGGGGGAATGAGCAGTTCTTC
CASSPRAGGNEQFF
>TRBJ2-5|TRBV7-3|-|TRBD2
TGTGCCAGCAGCTTCTTTAGCGGGGTCCAAGGGACCCAGTACTTC
CASSFFSGVQGTQYF
>TRBJ2-1|TRBV11-2|-|-
TGTGCCAGCAGCTTGGTAGCGCGGACTCACTACCACAACGAGCAGTTCTTC
CASSLVARTHYHNEQFF
>TRBJ2-1|TRBV4-1|-|-
TGCGCCAGCAGCCAAGACGCGAGGGGGTACAATGAGCAGTTCTTC
CASSQDARGYNEQFF
>TRBJ1-4|TRBV27|few|-
TGTGCCAGCAGCAGGTACCCGGGGGGAAATGAAAAACTGTTTTTT
CASSRYPGGNEKLFF
>TRBJ1-1|TRBV19|-|-
TGTGCCAGTAGGTATGCAGCGAACACTGAAGCTTTCTTT
CASRYAANTEAFF
>TRBJ2-1|TRBV5-1|few|TRBD2
TGCGCCAGCAGCTTGGGCGGAGCGGGGGGGCCGAATGAGCAGTTCTTC
CASSLGGAGGPNEQFF
>TRBJ2-1|TRBV3-1|-|TRBD1
TGTGCCAGCAGCCATGGAATCGGGACAGACAATGAGCAGTTCTTC
CASSHGIGTDNEQFF
>TRBJ2-7|TRBV28|-|-
TGTGCCAGCAGTTTACTCCTAGGGGGGGTGTCCTACGAGCAGTACTTC
CASSLLLGGVSYEQYF
>TRBJ2-7|TRBV24-1|-|-
TGTGCCACCAGCTCGACGGACTCCTACGAGCAGTACTTC
CATSSTDSYEQYF
>TRBJ2-1|TRBV5-4|many|-
TGTGCCAGCAGCATAATGGACCTCTTCAATGAGCAGTTCTTC
CASSIMDLFNEQFF
>TRBJ2-3|TRBV12-3/TRBV12-4|many|-
TGTGCCAGCAGTCTAGGGACTAGCACAGATACGCAGTATTTT
CASSLGTSTDTQYF
>TRBJ2-7|TRBV28|-|-
TGTGCCAGCAGACAGGTTTCCTACGAGCAGTACTTC
CASRQVSYEQYF
>TRBJ2-3|TRBV19|-|-
TGTGCCAGTACCCCTCTGGGGTTGGGAGATACGCAGTATTTT
CASTPLGLGDTQYF
>TRBJ2-2|TRBV28|-|-
TGTGCCAGCAGTCCCAGGGTGTTACGTGTCACCGGGGAGCTGTTTTTT
CASSPRVLRVTGELFF
>TRBJ2-7|TRBV12-3/TRBV12-4|few|TRBD2
TGTGCCAGCAGTTTAATCACGGGAGGTGTTGGCGAGCAGTACTTC
CASSLITGGVGEQYF
>TRBJ1-4|TRBV25-1|few|-
TGTGCCAGCAGTTGGAGGCAGGGGAATGAAAAACTGTTTTTT
CASSWRQGNEKLFF
>TRBJ2-3|TRBV7-2|-|TRBD2
TGTGCCAGCACCCAATTGACTAGCGGGAGGGTAGATACGCAGTATTTT
CASTQLTSGRVDTQYF
>TRBJ1-1|TRBV5-3|-|-
TGTGCCAGCAGCTTGGCTACGAGCACTGAAGCTTTCTTT
CASSLATSTEAFF
>TRBJ1-2|TRBV4-3|many|-
TGCGCCAGCAGCCAAGATTTCCCCTCCAACTATGGCTACACCTTC
CASSQDFPSNYGYTF
>TRBJ2-3|TRBV20-1|many|-
TGCAGTGCTAGGCCTAGCACACAGGGTACGCAGTATTTT
CSARPSTQGTQYF
>TRBJ2-1|TRBV12-5|many|TRBD2
TGTGCTAGTGGTCCCTCCTCTCTAGCGGGGCTGAGGAATGAGCAGTTCTTC
CASGPSSLAGLRNEQFF
>TRBJ1-2|TRBV19|-|-
TGTACCAGCACCCGGGGGACAAGGACCCCGAACTATGGCTACACCTTC
CTSTRGTRTPNYGYTF
>TRBJ2-7|TRBV4-1|many|TRBD2
TGCGCCAGCAGCCACGGGTCGGTGGGGACTAGCGTCTACGAGCAGTACTTC
CASSHGSVGTSVYEQYF
>TRBJ1-3|TRBV12-5|few|-
TGTGCTAGTGGTTTCCACCCCGACCAAGCTGGAAACACCATATATTTT
CASGFHPDQAGNTIYF
>TRBJ2-7|TRBV20-1|few|-
TGCAGTGCTAGGAAGGTTGAGGACAACCTCTACGAGCAGTACTTC
CSARKVEDNLYEQYF
>TRBJ2-4|TRBV5-1|many|TRBD1
TGCGCCAGCAGCAACCCGGGACAGGGCCTTATTGGTGACATTCAGTACTTC
CASSNPGQGLIGDIQYF
>TRBJ2-7|TRBV11-1|many|TRBD2
TGTGCCAGCAGCCTCCGTCAGGGGACTAGCGAGCAGTACTTC
CASSLRQGTSEQYF
>TRBJ2-7|TRBV29-1|-|-
TGCAGCGTTGAAGCGGAGGTGCGGTACTTC
CSVEAEVRYF
>TRBJ2-7|TRBV4-1|-|-
TGCGCCAGCAGCCAAGACCGGGACCGTACCTACGAGCAGTACTTC
CASSQDRDRTYEQYF
>TRBJ1-1|TRBV28|few|-
TGTGCCAGCAGTTTACGGAGGGGGTCCACTGAAGCTTTCTTT
CASSLRRGSTEAFF
>TRBJ2-7|TRBV18|-|-
TGTGCCAGCTCACCACCGGGGCTTGGCTCCTACAAGCAGTACTTC
CASSPPGLGSYKQYF
>TRBJ2-6|TRBV7-9|few|-
TGTGCCAGCAGCTTGACAATTGGGGGCAGGGGAGGCTCTGGGGCCAACGTCCTGACTTTC
CASSLTIGGRGGSGANVLTF
>TRBJ2-7|TRBV2|many|TRBD2
TGTGCCAGACAGACTAGCGGGGGCTACGAGCAGTACTTC
CARQTSGGYEQYF
>TRBJ1-1|TRBV6-2/TRBV6-3|-|-
TGTGCCAGCAGTTACTCGGCGGGGGATTACACTGAAGCTTTCTTT
CASSYSAGDYTEAFF
>TRBJ2-7|TRBV7-9|few|TRBD2
TGTGCCAGCAGCTCGACGCTAGCGGGGGAGGCCTACGAGCAGTACTTC
CASSSTLAGEAYEQYF
>TRBJ1-5|TRBV12-3/TRBV12-4|many|-
TGTGCCAGCAGTTTCGCGGATAGCAATCAGCCCCAGCATTTT
CASSFADSNQPQHF
>TRBJ1-1|TRBV19|-|-
TGTGCCAGTTATTCAGGGCGGACTGAAGCTCTCTTT
CASYSGRTEALF
>TRBJ2-1|TRBV7-3|many|-
TGTGCCAGCAGCTTAAAGGTTCTCGGGAGCTCCTACAATGAGCAGTTCTTC
CASSLKVLGSSYNEQFF
>TRBJ1-2|TRBV4-1|few|-
TGCGCCAGCAGCCAAGAAGGACGGTTGAATTATGAGGGCTACACCTTC
CASSQEGRLNYEGYTF
>TRBJ2-7|TRBV12-3/TRBV12-4|-|TRBD2
TGTGCCAGCAGCCCATGGGAGGGAGTGGCCGGATACGAGCAGTACTTC
CASSPWEGVAGYEQYF
>TRBJ2-2|TRBV12-3/TRBV12-4|few|TRBD2
TGTGCCAGCAGTCAAAACTATGGGACTAGCGGCACCGGGGAGCTGTTTTTT
CASSQNYGTSGTGELFF
>TRBJ2-1|TRBV7-9|many|-
TGTGCCAGCAGCCCCGGCCGGAACGAATTCAATGAGCAGTTCTTC
CASSPGRNEFNEQFF
>TRBJ1-4|TRBV20-1|-|TRBD1
TGCAGTACACCGTGGGACAGGGGCCTAACTAATGAAAGACTGTTTTTT
CSTPWDRGLTNERLFF
>TRBJ2-7|TRBV11-3|-|-
TGTGCCAGCAGCAAGACGGCGACCTACGAGCAGTACTTC
CASSKTATYEQYF
>TRBJ2-1|TRBV4-3|-|-
TGCGCCAGCAGCCAAGGCGGCGAGGGATACAATGAGCAGTTCTTC
CASSQGGEGYNEQFF
>TRBJ1-1|TRBV9|many|-
TGTGCCAGCAGCGTAAATTCAGTGAACACTGAAGCTTTCTTT
CASSVNSVNTEAFF
>TRBJ2-3|TRBV9|many|TRBD2
TGTGCCAGCAGCGAGGACGGGGAGGGTTTGGGCACAGATACGCAGTATTTT
CASSEDGEGLGTDTQYF
>TRBJ2-6|TRBV12-3/TRBV12-4|-|-
TGTGCCAGCAGTAATGCCCGGGTAGGGTCTGGGGCCAACGTCCTGACTTTC
CASSNARVGSGANVLTF